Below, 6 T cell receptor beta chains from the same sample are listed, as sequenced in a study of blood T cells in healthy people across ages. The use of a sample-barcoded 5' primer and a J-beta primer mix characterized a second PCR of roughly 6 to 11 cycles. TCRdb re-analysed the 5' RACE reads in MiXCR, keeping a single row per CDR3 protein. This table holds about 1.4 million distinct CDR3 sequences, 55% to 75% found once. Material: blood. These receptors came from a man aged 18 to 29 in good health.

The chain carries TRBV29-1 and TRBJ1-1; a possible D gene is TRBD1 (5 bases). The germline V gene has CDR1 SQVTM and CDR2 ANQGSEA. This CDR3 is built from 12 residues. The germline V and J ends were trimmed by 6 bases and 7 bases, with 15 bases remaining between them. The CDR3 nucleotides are TGCAGCGTCTCCAGACAGACCTATGAAGCTTTCTTT. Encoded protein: CSVSRQTYEAFF.

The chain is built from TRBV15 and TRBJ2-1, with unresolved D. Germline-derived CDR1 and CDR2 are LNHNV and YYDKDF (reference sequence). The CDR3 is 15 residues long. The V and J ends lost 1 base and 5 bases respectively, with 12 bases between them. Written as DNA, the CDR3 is TGTGCCACCAGCAGAGTCCGGGCAGGAGACAATGAGCAGTTCTTC. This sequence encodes CATSRVRAGDNEQFF.

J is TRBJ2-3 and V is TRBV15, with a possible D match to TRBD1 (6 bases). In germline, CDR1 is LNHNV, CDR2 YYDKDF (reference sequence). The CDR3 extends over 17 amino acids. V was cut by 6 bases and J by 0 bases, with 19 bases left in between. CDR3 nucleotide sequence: TGTGCCACCAGGCGGAACCGGGACACCTCTAGCACAGATACGCAGTATTTT. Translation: CATRRNRDTSSTDTQYF.

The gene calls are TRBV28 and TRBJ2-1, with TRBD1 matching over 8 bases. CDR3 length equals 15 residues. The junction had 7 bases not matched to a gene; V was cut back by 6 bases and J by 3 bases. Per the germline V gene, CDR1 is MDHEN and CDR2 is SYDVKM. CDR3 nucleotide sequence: TGTGCCAGCAGGGGAGCCGGACAGGGCTACAATGAGCAGTTCTTC. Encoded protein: CASRGAGQGYNEQFF.

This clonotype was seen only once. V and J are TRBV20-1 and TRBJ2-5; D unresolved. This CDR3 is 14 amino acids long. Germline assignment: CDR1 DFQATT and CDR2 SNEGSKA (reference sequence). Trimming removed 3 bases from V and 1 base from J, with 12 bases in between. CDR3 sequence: CSASPGHLQETQYF. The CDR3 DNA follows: TGCAGTGCTAGTCCTGGGCACCTCCAAGAGACCCAGTACTTC.

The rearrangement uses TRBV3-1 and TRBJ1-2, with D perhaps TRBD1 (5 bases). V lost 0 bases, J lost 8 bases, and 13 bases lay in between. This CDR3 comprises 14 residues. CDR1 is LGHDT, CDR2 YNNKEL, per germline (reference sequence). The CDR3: CASSQDGAGRGYTF. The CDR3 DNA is TGTGCCAGCAGCCAAGATGGGGCAGGGAGAGGCTACACCTTC.